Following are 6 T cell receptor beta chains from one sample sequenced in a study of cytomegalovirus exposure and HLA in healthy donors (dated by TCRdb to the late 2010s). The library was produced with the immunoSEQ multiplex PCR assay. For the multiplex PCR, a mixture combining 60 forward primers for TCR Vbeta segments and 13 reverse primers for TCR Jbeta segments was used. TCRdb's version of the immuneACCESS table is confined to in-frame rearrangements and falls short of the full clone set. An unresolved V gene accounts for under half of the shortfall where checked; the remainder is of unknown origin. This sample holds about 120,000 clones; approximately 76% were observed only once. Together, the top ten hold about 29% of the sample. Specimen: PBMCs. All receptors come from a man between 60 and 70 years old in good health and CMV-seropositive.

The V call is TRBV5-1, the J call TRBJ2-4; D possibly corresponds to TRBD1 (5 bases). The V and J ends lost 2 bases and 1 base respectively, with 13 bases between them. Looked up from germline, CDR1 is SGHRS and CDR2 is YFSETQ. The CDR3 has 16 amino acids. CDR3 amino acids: CASSFQGLGAKNIQYF. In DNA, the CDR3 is TGCGCCAGCAGCTTTCAGGGTCTTGGCGCCAAAAACATTCAGTACTTC.

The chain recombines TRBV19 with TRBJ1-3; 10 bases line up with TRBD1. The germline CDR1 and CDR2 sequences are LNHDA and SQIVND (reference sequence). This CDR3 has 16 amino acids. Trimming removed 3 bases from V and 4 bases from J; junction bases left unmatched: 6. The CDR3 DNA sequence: TGTGCCAGTAGTATGAGACAGGGGGCGAAAGGAAACACCATATATTTT. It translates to CASSMRQGAKGNTIYF. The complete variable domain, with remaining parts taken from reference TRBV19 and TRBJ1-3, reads DGGITQSPKYLFRKEGQNVTLSCEQNLNHDAMYWYRQDPGQGLRLIYYSQIVNDFQKGDIAEGYSVSREKKESFPLTVTSAQKNPTAFYLCASSMRQGAKGNTIYFGEGSWLTVV.

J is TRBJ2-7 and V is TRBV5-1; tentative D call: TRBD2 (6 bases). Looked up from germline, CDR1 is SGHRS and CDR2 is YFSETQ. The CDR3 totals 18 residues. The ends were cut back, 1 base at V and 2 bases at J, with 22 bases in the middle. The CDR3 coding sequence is TGCGCCAGCAGCTTGACGGGACTCCTAAATCACGCCACCTACGAGCAGTACTTC. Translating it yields CASSLTGLLNHATYEQYF.

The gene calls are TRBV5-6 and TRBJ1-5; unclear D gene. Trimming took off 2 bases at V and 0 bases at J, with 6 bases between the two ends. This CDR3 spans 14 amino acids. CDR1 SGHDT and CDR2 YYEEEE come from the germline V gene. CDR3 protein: CASSLRSSNQPQHF. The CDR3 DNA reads TGTGCCAGCAGCTTACGGAGTAGCAATCAGCCCCAGCATTTT. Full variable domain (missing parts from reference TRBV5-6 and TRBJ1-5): DAGVTQSPTHLIKTRGQQVTLRCSPKSGHDTVSWYQQALGQGPQFIFQYYEEEERQRGNFPDRFSGHQFPNYSSELNVNALLLGDSALYLCASSLRSSNQPQHFGDGTRLSIL.

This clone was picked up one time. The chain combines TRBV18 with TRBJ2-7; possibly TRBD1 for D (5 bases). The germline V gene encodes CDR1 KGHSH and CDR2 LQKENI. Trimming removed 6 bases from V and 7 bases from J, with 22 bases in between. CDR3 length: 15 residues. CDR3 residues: CASSKSVQGNGEQYF. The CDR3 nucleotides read TGTGCCAGCTCGAAAAGCGTTCAGGGTAACGGGGAGCAGTACTTC.

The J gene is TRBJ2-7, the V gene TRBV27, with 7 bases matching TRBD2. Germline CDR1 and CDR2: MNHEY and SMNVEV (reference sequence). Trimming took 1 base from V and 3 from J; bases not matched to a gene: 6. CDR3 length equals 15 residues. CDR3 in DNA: TGTGCCAGCAGTTTATTGCTAGCTAGCGGCTACGAGCAGTACTTC. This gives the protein CASSLLLASGYEQYF.